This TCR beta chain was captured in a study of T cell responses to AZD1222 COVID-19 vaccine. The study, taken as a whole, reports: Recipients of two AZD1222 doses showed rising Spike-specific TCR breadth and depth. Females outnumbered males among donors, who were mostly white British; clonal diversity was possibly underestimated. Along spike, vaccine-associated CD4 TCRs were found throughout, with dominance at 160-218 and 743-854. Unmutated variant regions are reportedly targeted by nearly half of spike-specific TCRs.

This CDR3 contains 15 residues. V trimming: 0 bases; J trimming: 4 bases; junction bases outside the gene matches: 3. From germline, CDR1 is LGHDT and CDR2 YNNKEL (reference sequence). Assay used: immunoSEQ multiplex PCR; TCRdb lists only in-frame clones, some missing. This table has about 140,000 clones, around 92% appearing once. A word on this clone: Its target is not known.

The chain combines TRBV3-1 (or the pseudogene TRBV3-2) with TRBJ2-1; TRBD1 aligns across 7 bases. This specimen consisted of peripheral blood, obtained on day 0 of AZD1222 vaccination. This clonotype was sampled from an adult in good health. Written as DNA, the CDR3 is TGTGCCAGCAGCCAAGATACAGGGGAGTACAATGAGCAGTTCTTC. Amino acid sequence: CASSQDTGEYNEQFF.